The rows below give T cell receptor beta chains drawn from one sample of a study of cytomegalovirus exposure and HLA in healthy donors. Profiled with immunoSEQ multiplex PCR; TCRdb holds only in-frame clones, not every one. In the table there are roughly 230,000 clones, nearly 95% of which are singletons. Sequenced: PBMCs. The receptors stem from a girl aged 2 to 9 in good health and CMV-seronegative. Both conserved end residues are part of each CDR3. Fields, in order: V gene, J gene, clone size, D gene, CDR3 DNA, CDR3 protein. D genes are given only for firm matches. The size of a clone is reported for some rows only, either as once, few or many, or as a class for expanded clones.

>TRBV7-6|TRBJ2-2|-|-
TGTGCCAGCAGCTTAGCTGGGGGGTCAGCAACGAACACCGGGGAGCTGTTTTTT
CASSLAGGSATNTGELFF
>TRBV21-1|TRBJ2-2|-|-
TGTGCCAGCCCCCGGACAGGGGAAAACACCGGGGAGCTGTTTTTT
CASPRTGENTGELFF
>TRBV6-1|TRBJ1-1|-|-
TGTGCCAGCAGAGTTACCCACAGTTCCTACACTGAAGCTTTCTTT
CASRVTHSSYTEAFF
>TRBV7-2|TRBJ2-7|-|-
TGTGCCAGCAGCTTAGATTGGCAGTCTGGCGAGCAGTACTTC
CASSLDWQSGEQYF
>TRBV6-4|TRBJ2-1|-|-
TGTGCCAGCAGCATACAATCCTACAATGAGCAGTTCTTC
CASSIQSYNEQFF
>TRBV6-1|TRBJ1-3|-|TRBD1
TGTGCCAGCAGTTTGGGACAGAGCTCTGGAAACACCATATATTTT
CASSLGQSSGNTIYF
>TRBV4-1|TRBJ2-2|-|-
TGCGCCAGCAGCCAAGATCGCGTATCCGGGGAGCTGTTTTTT
CASSQDRVSGELFF
>TRBV4-1|TRBJ2-7|-|TRBD1
TGCGCCAGCAGCCTCCGGCCGGGACAGGGCCTCGACGAGCAGTACTTC
CASSLRPGQGLDEQYF
>TRBV5-1|TRBJ2-7|-|-
TGCGCCAGCAGCCTCAAAGACAGTCTCGCGTCCTACGAGCAGTACTTC
CASSLKDSLASYEQYF
>TRBV6-6|TRBJ2-5|once|TRBD2
TGTGCCAGCAGACTAGATAGCGGGGAGACCCAGTACTTC
CASRLDSGETQYF
>TRBV10-1|TRBJ1-4|-|-
TGCGCCAGCAGTGGGACAGAAGAAAAACTGTTTTTT
CASSGTEEKLFF
>TRBV15|TRBJ1-5|-|TRBD1
TGTGCCACCAGCAGAGATCCGACAGGGAGCAATCAGCCCCAGCATTTT
CATSRDPTGSNQPQHF
>TRBV29-1|TRBJ2-2|-|TRBD2
TGCAGCGTCCGGACTAGCGGAGTCACCGGGGAGCTGTTTTTT
CSVRTSGVTGELFF
>TRBV2|TRBJ2-7|-|-
TGTGCCAGCAGTTTAGGTCGGGGCGAGCAGTACTTC
CASSLGRGEQYF
>TRBV6-4|TRBJ2-7|-|-
TGTGCCAGCAGTGACTCGTCGCTCCTAAACTTC
CASSDSSLLNF
>TRBV27|TRBJ1-5|-|TRBD1
TGTGCCAGCAGTTTTCTCAGGACAGGGGGCTTCGATCAGCCCCAGCATTTT
CASSFLRTGGFDQPQHF
>TRBV6-1|TRBJ1-1|-|TRBD1
TGTGCCAGCAGTACAGACAGGGGTCCTGAAGCTTTCTTT
CASSTDRGPEAFF
>TRBV10-2|TRBJ2-3|-|TRBD2
TGCGCCAGCAGATTCACAGCGGGAACCTTTAGCACAGATACGCAGTATTTT
CASRFTAGTFSTDTQYF
>TRBV19|TRBJ2-1|-|TRBD2
TGTGCCAGTAGTATAAAGGGACTAGCTAGTGAGCAGTTCTTC
CASSIKGLASEQFF
>TRBV15|TRBJ1-2|-|TRBD1
TGTGCCACCAGCAGGTCAGGGACAGACTATGGCTACACCTTC
CATSRSGTDYGYTF
>TRBV4-1|TRBJ1-1|-|TRBD1
TGCGCCAGCAGCCAAGACAGGGGGAGGACTGAAGCTTTCTTT
CASSQDRGRTEAFF
>TRBV7-2|TRBJ2-7|-|-
TGTGCCAGCAGCTTAACTAGCTACGAGCAGTACTTC
CASSLTSYEQYF
>TRBV5-1|TRBJ1-4|-|TRBD1
TGCGCCAGCAGCCACCGGGGGACAGGGGATATGGCGACTAATGAAAAACTGTTTTTT
CASSHRGTGDMATNEKLFF
>TRBV18|TRBJ2-1|-|TRBD1
TGTGCCAGCTCACCTGGTGATGGGACAGGGGACTATAATGAGCAGTTCTTC
CASSPGDGTGDYNEQFF
>TRBV19|TRBJ2-1|once|TRBD1
TGTGCCAGTAGCCCAGACAGGGGGTTTTACAATGAGCAGTTCTTC
CASSPDRGFYNEQFF
>TRBV5-6|TRBJ2-3|-|-
TGTGCCAGCAGGGGCCGACAGGAAAGCTTCACAGATACGCAGTATTTT
CASRGRQESFTDTQYF
>TRBV19|TRBJ2-1|once|TRBD1
TGTGCCAGTAGTCTCGCCGGGACAGGGGGGGGGAATGAGCAGTTCTTC
CASSLAGTGGGNEQFF
>TRBV6-1|TRBJ1-2|-|-
TGTGCCAGCAGTGACTCGCCTTATCTCAGAGGCTACACCTTC
CASSDSPYLRGYTF
>TRBV18|TRBJ2-7|-|TRBD2
TGTGCCAGCTCACCCCGGCCGGGACTAGCGGGGGTCTACGAGCAGTACTTC
CASSPRPGLAGVYEQYF
>TRBV28|TRBJ1-5|-|-
TGTGCCAGCAGTTTTCGGGTAGGGGTTCAGCCCCAGCATTTT
CASSFRVGVQPQHF
>TRBV7-9|TRBJ2-2|once|-
TGTGCCAGCAGCTTAGGAGTGGCCGGGGAGCTGTTTTTT
CASSLGVAGELFF
>TRBV2|TRBJ2-7|-|TRBD2
TGTGCCAGCCGAGCGGGAGGGAGCTACGAGCAGTACTTC
CASRAGGSYEQYF
>TRBV5-6|TRBJ1-2|-|TRBD1
TGTGCCAGCAGCCATAGACAGGGGCTCAACTATGGCTACACCTTC
CASSHRQGLNYGYTF
>TRBV5-4|TRBJ2-7|-|TRBD1
TGTGCCAGCCGCCCCGGGACAGGGTCCCTCTACGAGCAGTACTTC
CASRPGTGSLYEQYF
>TRBV27|TRBJ1-1|-|-
TGTGCCAGCAGTTTAAGGAAGGGGATGAACACTGAAGCTTTCTTT
CASSLRKGMNTEAFF
>TRBV19|TRBJ2-1|-|TRBD2
TGTGCCAGTAATTTAGAGGGAGGGCCGGTGAATGAGCAGTTCTTC
CASNLEGGPVNEQFF
>TRBV11-2|TRBJ1-1|-|-
TGTGCCAGCAGCTTAGGGACACCCACTGAAGCTTTCTTT
CASSLGTPTEAFF
>TRBV5-1|TRBJ2-5|-|-
TGCGCCAGCAGCTTGGGGGCAGGGTGGAAAGAGACCCAGTACTTC
CASSLGAGWKETQYF
>TRBV11-2|TRBJ1-2|-|TRBD1
TGTGCCAGCAGCTTTGGACAGGGCTTAGGCTACACCTTC
CASSFGQGLGYTF
>TRBV10-3|TRBJ2-3|-|TRBD2
TGTGCCATCAGTGACGGAGCGGGAGGCACCACAGATACGCAGTATTTT
CAISDGAGGTTDTQYF
>TRBV19|TRBJ2-3|-|TRBD1
TGTGCCAGTAGTATAGAAGTGGACAGGGTCTGGACAGATACGCAGTATTTT
CASSIEVDRVWTDTQYF
>TRBV30|TRBJ2-3|-|-
TGTGCCTGGAGTGTAAGGTGGGGGGGCACAGATACGCAGTATTTT
CAWSVRWGGTDTQYF
>TRBV6-5|TRBJ2-3|-|TRBD1
TGTGCCAGCAGGACCACAGGGGTAGATACGCAGTATTTT
CASRTTGVDTQYF